This T cell receptor (beta chain) was observed in a study of T-cell memory formation after mild COVID-19 (dated by TCRdb to about 2021). Broadly, across the study: TCR sequence clusters from the two donors were found to be largely donor specific. In a couple of donors, T-cell clones that expanded and contracted after mild COVID-19 were tracked by sequencing TCRalpha and TCRbeta repertoires over time. The cohort comprised two young, previously healthy adult volunteers, one female and one male. Results and caveats for the whole study, not just this receptor: The study covered only a couple of mild cases, and larger cohorts including severe cases with pre-infection samples were considered necessary. The second-wave clones that peaked on day 37 were not confirmed to be SARS-CoV-2 specific. Some responding clones were found in pre-infection memory, which suggests that pre-existing cross-reactive memory T cells took part in the SARS-CoV-2 response. Contracting CD4+ clones were located mainly in the CM and EM memory subsets, whereas CD8+ clones were found to be enriched in EMRA. From day 15 to 85, contracting clones showed balanced CD4/CD8 phenotypes, whereas a second wave of clones that expanded from day 15 to 37 leaned towards CD4+.

In the case of this clonotype: No antigen is known for it. No per-base quality is available; no much larger clone lies one base away.

The instrument given in TCRdb is Illumina NovaSeq 6000. TCRalpha and TCRbeta cDNA libraries were constructed by 5'RACE with constant-segment primers, with sample barcodes and unique molecular identifiers being introduced. RNA was extracted from every sample with Trizol reagent. Amplification of the libraries took two PCR steps, and the second step added a second sample barcode plus Illumina TruSeq adapters. The libraries were sequenced on an Illumina NovaSeq using 2 x 150 bp paired-end reads. As for the authors' bioinformatics: With migec v1.2.7, reads were demultiplexed and then collapsed into UMI-guided consensus sequences. Using mixcr v2.1.11, UMI consensuses were aligned to TRA and TRB V and J templates and then assembled into clonotypes. A clonotype was counted as expanded or contracted only if both edgeR and NoisET called the change significant, with noise models trained on biological replicates. For edgeR calls, the thresholds were a false discovery rate-adjusted p below 0.01 and a log2 fold-change of 1. As an exploratory analysis of dynamics, PCA with hierarchical clustering was applied to max-normalized trajectories of the 1000 most abundant clonotypes. Separately sequenced CD4+ and CD8+ repertoires were used to assign the CD4 or CD8 phenotype of responding clones. Starting from the raw public reads, TCRdb applied fastp trimming at Q25, assembled clones with MiXCR and retained in-frame beta chains. Identical CDR3 protein sequences are pooled into one entry, listed with their most common genes and DNA. The V and J calls were not made by the authors but by TCRdb's processing. This sample holds 350,000 or so distinct CDR3 sequences; roughly 13% were observed only once. About 20% of the sample is taken by the ten largest.

CDR1 and CDR2 (MNHNY, SVGAGI) derive from the germline V gene (reference sequence). The CDR3 goes from the cysteine to the phenylalanine over 15 residues. Of all the DNA, just the CDR3 is kept, 45 bases in frame from base 1. V trim: 4 bases; J trim: 5 bases; unmatched bases: 6. Ficoll-Paque density gradient centrifugation was used to isolate PBMCs. The sample was PBMCs or a T cell subset sorted from them (not recorded which). The receptor comes from a young man who had mild COVID-19 (a few samples of this study predate the infection). The sample titles of this study are shuffled in the database, so cell type and time point are left out; the donor was told from shared clones. The sequence is built from TRBV6-6 and TRBJ1-5; the junction holds 9 bases that match TRBD1. The bases read TGTGCCAGCAGTTTGGGACAGGGAATCGATCAGCCCCAGCATTTT. Translated, it gives CASSLGQGIDQPQHF.